This entry lists 26 T cell receptor beta chains sequenced from one sample in a study of T cell responses to AZD1222 COVID-19 vaccine. Using immunoSEQ multiplex PCR, the repertoire was profiled, and TCRdb retains in-frame clones only, with some absent. The table records 140,000 to 150,000 clones, over 90% of them present only once. Material: peripheral blood, obtained on day 0 of AZD1222 vaccination. These receptor sequences come from an adult in good health.

The chain uses TRBV25-1 and TRBJ2-1; TRBD2 matches 7 bases. This CDR3 has 17 residues. V gave up 1 base and J gave up 1 base; unmatched junction bases: 7. CDR1 is MGHDK and CDR2 is SYGVNS in the germline V gene. The chain's CDR3 is CASSEWRSGTSYNEQFF. DNA for the CDR3: TGTGCCAGCAGTGAATGGCGGAGCGGGACTTCCTACAATGAGCAGTTCTTC. Drawing the rest from reference TRBV25-1 and TRBJ2-1, the complete variable domain is EADIYQTPRYLVIGTGKKITLECSQTMGHDKMYWYQQDPGMELHLIHYSYGVNSTEKGDLSSESTVSRIRTEHFPLTLESARPSHTSQYLCASSEWRSGTSYNEQFFGPGTRLTVL.

The J gene is TRBJ2-7, the V gene TRBV9; 7 bases line up with TRBD1. Per germline, CDR1 SGDLS and CDR2 YYNGEE. Trimming cost V 4 bases and J 2 bases; bases outside gene matches: 6. The CDR3 runs to 14 residues. The CDR3 protein is CASSSRDSPYEQYF. CDR3 nucleotide sequence: TGTGCCAGCAGCTCCCGGGACAGCCCCTACGAGCAGTACTTC.

The V gene is TRBV30, the J gene TRBJ2-1, with 7 bases that match TRBD2. Germline V lookup: CDR1 GTSNPN, CDR2 SVGIG (reference sequence). J lost 0 bases, V lost 0 bases, and 5 bases had no gene match. The CDR3 totals 16 residues. The CDR3 reads CAWSVLAPSSYNEQFF. CDR3 nucleotide sequence: TGTGCCTGGAGTGTACTAGCGCCCAGCTCCTACAATGAGCAGTTCTTC.

The chain combines TRBV4-2 with TRBJ2-1, with 10 bases fitting TRBD2. With V trimmed by 1 base and J by 4 bases, 13 bases remained unmatched. Looked up from germline, CDR1 is LGHNA and CDR2 is YNFKEQ. The CDR3 consists of 19 residues. CDR3 protein: CASSQAEASGSLTYNEQFF. Written as DNA, the CDR3 is TGTGCCAGCAGCCAAGCTGAGGCTAGCGGGAGTTTAACATACAATGAGCAGTTCTTC.

The V gene is TRBV3-1 (or the pseudogene TRBV3-2), the J gene TRBJ2-1; TRBD2 matches 7 bases. Germline V gene data show CDR1 as LGHDT and CDR2 as YNNKEL (reference sequence). The CDR3 has 17 residues. With 0 bases clipped from V and 1 base from J, the junction kept 6 bases outside the gene matches. The CDR3 loop reads CASSQDLREGSYNEQFF. Written as DNA, the CDR3 is TGTGCCAGCAGCCAAGATCTGAGGGAGGGATCCTACAATGAGCAGTTCTTC.

The gene calls are TRBV3-1 (or the pseudogene TRBV3-2) and TRBJ2-7, with D tentatively TRBD1 or TRBD2 (5 bases each). Trimming took off 4 bases at V and 0 bases at J, with 10 bases between the two ends. The germline V gene has CDR1 LGHDT and CDR2 YNNKEL (reference sequence). CDR3 size: 14 residues. DNA of the CDR3: TGTGCCAGCAGCCGGGGACGGAGCTCCTACGAGCAGTACTTC. It codes for CASSRGRSSYEQYF.

As DNA, the CDR3 is TGCAGCGTTGTGTCCGGAGGCACAGATACGCAGTATTTT. The encoded protein is CSVVSGGTDTQYF. The genes are TRBV29-1 and TRBJ2-3; unclear D gene. Trimming pared 4 bases from V and 1 base from J, leaving 9 bases between. Germline V gene data show CDR1 as SQVTM and CDR2 as ANQGSEA. The CDR3 covers 13 residues.

The V call is TRBV18, the J call TRBJ2-1, with D possibly called TRBD1 or TRBD2 (5 bases each). Trimming pared 1 base from V and 7 bases from J, leaving 14 bases between. CDR3 length equals 15 residues. CDR1 is KGHSH, CDR2 LQKENI, per germline. The chain's CDR3 is CASSPRSDGANEQFF. For the CDR3, the DNA is TGTGCCAGCTCACCACGGAGTGACGGGGCGAATGAGCAGTTCTTC.

This sequence joins TRBV5-1 and TRBJ1-5, with D uncertain. The CDR3 totals 15 residues. In germline, CDR1 is SGHRS, CDR2 YFSETQ. Trimming pared 0 bases from V and 5 bases from J, leaving 12 bases between. The chain's CDR3 is CASSLVGSPYQPQHF. The CDR3 DNA reads TGCGCCAGCAGCTTGGTTGGCAGCCCCTATCAGCCCCAGCATTTT.

This sequence joins TRBV3-1 (or the pseudogene TRBV3-2) and TRBJ2-7; possible D gene TRBD1, 6 bases. With 4 bases removed from V and 5 bases from J, the gap between germline ends came to 15 bases. The germline V gene encodes CDR1 LGHDT and CDR2 YNNKEL (reference sequence). The CDR3 sequence is 14 residues long. The CDR3 bases are TGTGCCAGCAGCCGGACAGTAAAAGAGCACGAGCAGTACTTC. Its translation is CASSRTVKEHEQYF.

This clone was seen only once. V usage is TRBV11-2 and J usage is TRBJ2-7; 7 bases fit TRBD1. From germline, CDR1 is SGHAT and CDR2 FQNNGV. The CDR3 extends over 14 amino acids. V shed 1 base and J 6 bases; nucleotides not matched to a gene: 6. CDR3 amino acids: CASSLGQGPREQYF. In DNA, the CDR3 is TGTGCCAGCAGCTTAGGACAGGGTCCCCGCGAGCAGTACTTC.

The rearrangement joins TRBV2 to TRBJ2-6; 10 bases line up with TRBD1. V shed 6 bases and J 0 bases; nucleotides not matched to a gene: 5. CDR1 is SNHLY, CDR2 FYNNEI, per germline. The CDR3 runs to 17 residues. The CDR3 region is CASRRDRGISGANVLTF. DNA for the CDR3: TGTGCCAGCAGAAGGGACAGGGGAATCTCTGGGGCCAACGTCCTGACTTTC.

V gene TRBV30 combines with J gene TRBJ2-5; D not certain. Trimming removed 0 bases at V and 5 bases at J, with 7 bases between. In germline, CDR1 is GTSNPN, CDR2 SVGIG (reference sequence). This CDR3 spans 12 amino acids. CDR3 residues: CAWSVHGETQYF. Here the CDR3 DNA reads TGTGCCTGGAGTGTACACGGGGAGACCCAGTACTTC.

J is TRBJ2-7 and V is TRBV2, with D tentatively TRBD2 (6 bases). CDR1 is SNHLY and CDR2 is FYNNEI in the germline V gene. The CDR3 length is 13 residues. V lost 6 bases, J lost 0 bases, and 9 bases lay in between. CDR3 sequence reads: CASREGSSYEQYF. CDR3 bases: TGTGCCAGCAGGGAGGGAAGCTCCTACGAGCAGTACTTC. Together with reference TRBV2 and TRBJ2-7, the CDR3 gives the full variable domain: EPEVTQTPSHQVTQMGQEVILRCVPISNHLYFYWYRQILGQKVEFLVSFYNNEISEKSEIFDDQFSVERPDGSNFTLKIRSTKLEDSAMYFCASREGSSYEQYFGPGTRLTVT.

The chain joins TRBV27 to TRBJ1-5, with 7 bases identical to TRBD1. CDR1 is MNHEY and CDR2 is SMNVEV in the germline V gene (reference sequence). The trim removed 9 bases at V and 3 bases at J, leaving 5 bases unmatched. The CDR3 has 13 amino acids. The CDR3 DNA sequence: TGTGCCAGTCGGGACAGCCTCAATCAGCCCCAGCATTTT. Its translation: CASRDSLNQPQHF.

V and J are TRBV4-1 and TRBJ1-5; D gene uncertain. V was shortened by 0 bases and J by 3 bases, with 12 bases between the two germline ends. The germline gives CDR1 MGHRA, CDR2 YSYEKL. The CDR3 has 16 amino acids. DNA for the CDR3: TGCGCCAGCAGCCAAGATCAAGGCGGCTACAATCAGCCCCAGCATTTT. This sequence encodes CASSQDQGGYNQPQHF.

This clone was observed once. V gene TRBV3-1 (or the pseudogene TRBV3-2) combines with J gene TRBJ1-2; 7 bases align to TRBD1. CDR3 length: 15 residues. Germline CDR1 reads LGHDT; CDR2 reads YNNKEL (reference sequence). V lost 3 bases and J lost 4; bases outside the gene matches: 8. The CDR3 reads CASSQAGTVLYGYTF. The CDR3 DNA reads as TGTGCCAGCAGCCAGGCCGGGACAGTCCTCTATGGCTACACCTTC.

The rearrangement uses TRBV5-1 and TRBJ1-4, with D unclear. Trimming removed 0 bases at V and 0 bases at J, with 3 bases between. The germline V gene encodes CDR1 SGHRS and CDR2 YFSETQ. The CDR3 sequence is 14 residues long. The CDR3 DNA reads as TGCGCCAGCAGCTTGGCAACAACTAATGAAAAACTGTTTTTT. Translated, it gives CASSLATTNEKLFF.

The chain carries TRBV15 and TRBJ2-7; weak D call: TRBD2 (5 bases). CDR3 length: 14 amino acids. The germline CDR1 and CDR2 sequences are LNHNV and YYDKDF (reference sequence). Trimming took 1 base from V and 1 from J, leaving 8 bases between them. CDR3 DNA: TGTGCCACCAGCAGAGGGTCGGGATCCTACGAGCAGTACTTC. This sequence encodes CATSRGSGSYEQYF.

With respect to this clone: The identical CDR3 is also encoded by other nucleotide sequences in the sample. This rearrangement joins TRBV6-5 to TRBJ1-1; D gene ambiguous. Trimming stripped 0 bases from V and 3 bases from J, with 5 bases between. This CDR3 comprises 13 residues. Germline V CDR1 and CDR2: MNHEY, SVGAGI. CDR3 residues: CASSYSRDTEAFF. The CDR3 region has the DNA TGTGCCAGCAGTTACTCGCGGGACACTGAAGCTTTCTTT.

CDR3 nucleotides: TGCAGCGCCCAGACAGGGGGCAACACTGAAGCTTTCTTT. Its protein product is CSAQTGGNTEAFF. J is TRBJ1-1 and V is TRBV29-1; 10 bases fit TRBD1. There are 13 residues in the CDR3. Germline V CDR1 and CDR2: SQVTM, ANQGSEA. Trimming at V came to 7 bases and at J to 2 bases, leaving 4 bases not matched to a gene.

Here the CDR3 DNA reads TGTGCCAGCAGCCAAGATATAGCGGGAGGCCCCTCGTTCTTC. Protein sequence: CASSQDIAGGPSFF. V gene TRBV14 combines with J gene TRBJ2-1; the match to TRBD2 covers 10 bases. The J segment lost 15 bases and the V segment lost 0 bases, leaving 8 bases of the junction unmatched. Germline values: CDR1 SGHDN, CDR2 FVKESK. The CDR3 is made up of 14 amino acids.

The count of this clone is one. This chain uses TRBV27 with TRBJ1-5; D may be TRBD1 (5 bases). CDR1 and CDR2 (germline): MNHEY, SMNVEV (reference sequence). V dropped 6 bases and J dropped 0 bases, with 15 bases sitting between them. CDR3 length: 16 amino acids. The CDR3 DNA reads as TGTGCCAGCAGGCCCGCAGGGATATATAGCAATCAGCCCCAGCATTTT. Its protein product is CASRPAGIYSNQPQHF.

The chain has TRBV6-6 and TRBJ1-5, with D hard to call. Trimming left V 8 bases short and J 0 bases short, with 11 bases between. Germline V lookup: CDR1 MNHNY, CDR2 SVGAGI (reference sequence). The CDR3 is made up of 14 amino acids. The CDR3 nucleotides read TGTGCCAGCGTAAGTCACTATAGCAATCAGCCCCAGCATTTT. Amino acid sequence: CASVSHYSNQPQHF.

The DNA for the CDR3 is TGTGCCAGCAGTTACTCGACAGGGGGCATGAGCGGCTACACCTTC. Protein: CASSYSTGGMSGYTF. The rearrangement links TRBV6-5 to TRBJ1-2; 10 nucleotides match TRBD1. The CDR3 consists of 15 residues. Germline V gene data show CDR1 as MNHEY and CDR2 as SVGAGI. Losses at the gene ends were 0 bases for V and 8 bases for J; bases not matched to a gene: 6.

This chain uses TRBV12-3 or TRBV12-4 with TRBJ2-1; a possible D gene is TRBD1 (6 bases). V was shortened by 4 bases and J by 6 bases, with 10 bases between the two germline ends. The CDR3 extends over 13 amino acids. As DNA, the CDR3 is TGTGCCAGCAGTTGGGGGCCGGCCAATGAGCAGTTCTTC. Protein: CASSWGPANEQFF.